This entry is about one TCR beta chain. The antigen is unknown. Germline CDR1 is MNHEY and CDR2 is SMNVEV (reference sequence). The V end lost 3 bases, the J end lost 4 bases, and 12 bases lay between the germline ends. The CDR3 has 14 amino acids. The sample comes from a study of beta chain features in type 1 diabetes. Study-level findings and limits: Patients with Type 1 diabetes showed moderately but significantly shorter TCRB CDR3s in all four CD4+ subsets. Diminished insertions and augmented deletions at VDJ junctions characterized type 1 diabetes patients.

Expressed TCRB transcripts were sequenced because the isolated RNA had all been reverse transcribed beforehand. Clones were sequenced by immunoSEQ multiplex PCR, and TCRdb holds only the in-frame ones, with some missing. Here the sample spans 400,000 or so clones, roughly an eighth being singletons. The source of this sequence is a woman aged 18-35 years with type 1 diabetes. V usage is TRBV27 and J usage is TRBJ1-1, with D possibly TRBD1 on 5 matching bases. Specimen: naive CD4+ T cells from blood. The CDR3 nucleotides are TGTGCCAGCAGTTTTGGGCCGCAGGGCACTGAAGCTTTCTTT. Translation gives CASSFGPQGTEAFF.